These T cell receptor beta chains were read from a single sample in a study of radiotherapy plus CTLA-4 blockade in lung cancer. TCRdb keeps only in-frame clones here, not all; method: immunoSEQ multiplex PCR. Among 25,000 to 35,000 clones listed, under 85% were seen once. Sequencing used peripheral blood, obtained from a patient treated with radiotherapy plus ipilimumab. These receptors originate from a human donor with non-small cell lung cancer whose response to radiotherapy plus ipilimumab could not be evaluated. Both conserved end residues are part of each CDR3. D genes are given only for firm matches. Size is omitted from some rows. Given values are once, few, many or a class for expanded clones.

abundance	d_gene	v_gene	j_gene	CDR3nt	CDR3aa
NA	TRBD1	TRBV5-1	TRBJ1-1	TGCGCCAGCAGCTTGGGACAGGGGTGGACTGAAGCTTTCTTT	CASSLGQGWTEAFF
NA	NA	TRBV19	TRBJ2-1	TGTGCCAGTATAGGCCCCCGCGGGTCCAATGAGCAGTTCTTC	CASIGPRGSNEQFF
NA	NA	TRBV6-4	TRBJ2-7	TGTGCCAGCAGTGAAAAGTTTTCGGGCTCCTACGAGCAGTACTTC	CASSEKFSGSYEQYF
NA	NA	TRBV5-1	TRBJ1-2	TGTGCCAGCAGCGCTTGGGGGGGGAGCTACACCTTC	CASSAWGGSYTF
NA	TRBD2	TRBV7-8	TRBJ2-1	TGTGCCAGCAGCCTCACCACCGGGACTAGCGGGGGAGGTGAGCAGTTCTTC	CASSLTTGTSGGGEQFF
few	TRBD1	TRBV5-5	TRBJ2-7	TGTGCCAGCAGCTTGGGTCCGGGACAGTCCTACGAGCAGTACTTC	CASSLGPGQSYEQYF
few	NA	TRBV5-1	TRBJ2-1	TGCGCCAGCAGCTTGGTGCGGGACAGTGACTACAATGAGCAGTTCTTC	CASSLVRDSDYNEQFF
few	TRBD2	TRBV2	TRBJ2-7	TGTGCCAGCAGTGAAGAGCTAGCGGGAAGCGACGAGCAGTACTTC	CASSEELAGSDEQYF
NA	TRBD1	TRBV6-6	TRBJ2-5	TGTGCCAGCAGCCTTCCTACAGGGGGCGGAGAGACCCAGTACTTC	CASSLPTGGGETQYF
NA	TRBD1	TRBV29-1	TRBJ2-1	TGCAGCGCTGCCCTGGGGGACAGCTCCTACAATGAGCAGTTCTTC	CSAALGDSSYNEQFF
NA	NA	TRBV6-5	TRBJ1-2	TGTGCCAGCAGTTACTCGTACAGGCGGAGTGGCTACACCTTC	CASSYSYRRSGYTF
few	TRBD1	TRBV7-2	TRBJ2-5	TGTGCCAGCAGCCCGCCCGGACAGGGGTCAACGAGGACCCAGTACTTC	CASSPPGQGSTRTQYF
NA	TRBD2	TRBV6-1	TRBJ2-7	TGTGCCAGCAGAACAGTGGGCGGGAGCTCCTACGAGCAGTACTTC	CASRTVGGSSYEQYF
few	TRBD2	TRBV9	TRBJ2-1	TGTGCCAGCAACCCTAGCGGGGACTCCTACAATGAGCAGTTCTTC	CASNPSGDSYNEQFF